The clone carrying this T cell receptor beta chain was recorded at least ten times. This sample is drawn from a study of T cells in Graves' hyperthyroidism and ophthalmopathy. The V end lost 3 bases, the J end lost 4 bases, and 3 bases lay between the germline ends. Germline V lookup: CDR1 SGHVS, CDR2 FNYEAQ. The CDR3 has 12 residues. Amplification targeted TCR beta CDR3 regions from RNA transcripts. The TCR CDR3 was amplified in a first-round RT-PCR using the HTBI primer set. TCRdb reprocessed the multiplex PCR reads via MiXCR and lists one record per CDR3 protein. The sample comprises about 350,000 distinct CDR3 sequences, 15% to 20% of which are singletons, and around 15% rests with the top ten.

This sequence joins TRBV7-6 and TRBJ2-2; D is unclear. The sequencing sample was made of blood. This TCR derives from a woman in her forties with Graves' ophthalmopathy. The CDR3 DNA reads as TGTGCCAGCAGCTTCGTCACCGGGGAGCTGTTTTTT. This sequence encodes CASSFVTGELFF.